Each of the 5 T cell receptor beta chains below was sequenced from the same sample in a study of T cell responses to AZD1222 COVID-19 vaccine. Profiled with immunoSEQ multiplex PCR; TCRdb holds only in-frame clones, not every one. The profile shows 130,000 to 150,000 clones, 80% to 95% of them singletons. Here the sequenced sample was peripheral blood, taken on day 0 of AZD1222 vaccination. The receptor source for this set is an adult in good health.

This chain links TRBV7-9 with TRBJ2-7, with D possibly matching TRBD1 (5 bases). This CDR3 region has 14 residues. The germline CDR1 and CDR2 sequences are SEHNR and FQNEAQ (reference sequence). V was clipped by 5 bases and J by 1 base, with 12 bases between them. As DNA, the CDR3 is TGTGCCAGCAGCACCGAGGACAAATCCTACGAGCAGTACTTC. It is translated as CASSTEDKSYEQYF. Full variable domain (rest looked up from reference TRBV7-9 and TRBJ2-7): DTGVSQNPRHKITKRGQNVTFRCDPISEHNRLYWYRQTLGQGPEFLTYFQNEAQLEKSRLLSDRFSAERPKGSFSTLEIQRTEQGDSAMYLCASSTEDKSYEQYFGPGTRLTVT.

The chain recombines TRBV19 with TRBJ2-7; TRBD1 aligns across 7 bases. Per the germline V gene, CDR1 is LNHDA and CDR2 is SQIVND (reference sequence). The CDR3 extends over 15 amino acids. The V and J ends lost 4 bases and 0 bases, in that order; junction bases with no gene match: 6. CDR3 sequence reads: CASSRGTVPSYEQYF. CDR3 DNA sequence: TGTGCCAGTAGTAGGGGGACAGTCCCCTCCTACGAGCAGTACTTC.

J is TRBJ2-1 and V is TRBV19; TRBD2 is a possible D gene (5 bases). The germline CDR1 and CDR2 sequences are LNHDA and SQIVND (reference sequence). The CDR3 sequence is 15 residues long. Trimming left V 4 bases short and J 4 bases short, with 14 bases between. CDR3 region: CASSTGHGEYNEQFF. In nucleotides, the CDR3 is TGTGCCAGTAGTACCGGCCACGGGGAGTACAATGAGCAGTTCTTC. Complete variable domain (other parts from reference TRBV19 and TRBJ2-1): DGGITQSPKYLFRKEGQNVTLSCEQNLNHDAMYWYRQDPGQGLRLIYYSQIVNDFQKGDIAEGYSVSREKKESFPLTVTSAQKNPTAFYLCASSTGHGEYNEQFFGPGTRLTVL.

The rearrangement links TRBV6-5 to TRBJ1-1, with no clear D. V was shortened by 6 bases and J by 0 bases, with 8 bases between the two germline ends. CDR3 length equals 13 residues. CDR1 is MNHEY and CDR2 is SVGAGI in the germline V gene. The CDR3 reads CASSPNMNTEAFF. Here the CDR3 DNA reads TGTGCCAGCAGCCCGAACATGAACACTGAAGCTTTCTTT.

The gene calls are TRBV27 and TRBJ2-7; 7 nucleotides agree with TRBD2. The CDR3 totals 12 residues. The germline V gene has CDR1 MNHEY and CDR2 SMNVEV (reference sequence). Losses at the gene ends were 4 bases for V and 5 bases for J; bases not matched to a gene: 2. CDR3 DNA sequence: TGTGCCAGCAGTTACCGGGGGGACGAGCAGTACTTC. Translated: CASSYRGDEQYF.